The 20 T cell receptor beta chains listed next were all sequenced from one sample in a study of blood T cell repertoires in COVID-19. Libraries were prepared by immunoSEQ multiplex PCR; TCRdb keeps only in-frame clonotypes and omits some of them. The sample records around 130,000 clones, 80% to 85% being singletons. Sequenced material: peripheral blood. The receptors originated from a human donor in a cohort sampled during active COVID-19.

The gene calls are TRBV28 and TRBJ2-6; D might be TRBD1 (5 bases). The CDR3 has 15 residues. V was pared by 2 bases and J by 4 bases, with 9 bases between. The germline CDR1 and CDR2 sequences are MDHEN and SYDVKM. CDR3 amino acids: CASSLNRFGANVLTF. CDR3 in DNA: TGTGCCAGCAGTTTAAACAGGTTCGGGGCCAACGTCCTGACTTTC. Complete variable domain (other parts from reference TRBV28 and TRBJ2-6): DVKVTQSSRYLVKRTGEKVFLECVQDMDHENMFWYRQDPGLGLRLIYFSYDVKMKEKGDIPEGYSVSREKKERFSLILESASTNQTSMYLCASSLNRFGANVLTFGAGSRLTVL.

J is TRBJ2-1 and V is TRBV7-2; D is possibly TRBD2 (6 bases). The germline V gene encodes CDR1 SGHTA and CDR2 FQGNSA. Trimming took off 2 bases at V and 3 bases at J, with 11 bases between the two ends. CDR3 length equals 15 residues. Here the CDR3 reads CASSLRGRLYNEQFF. The CDR3 nucleotides are TGTGCCAGCAGCTTACGGGGGAGGCTCTACAATGAGCAGTTCTTC.

This clone was observed once. The rearrangement joins TRBV3-1 (or the pseudogene TRBV3-2) to TRBJ1-2; a possible D gene is TRBD1 (6 bases). The CDR3 has 15 residues. Trimming pared 2 bases from V and 3 bases from J, leaving 13 bases between. Germline lookup yields CDR1 LGHDT and CDR2 YNNKEL (reference sequence). The CDR3 spells CASSQRGGADYGYTF. CDR3 bases: TGTGCCAGCAGCCAAAGGGGGGGGGCCGACTATGGCTACACCTTC.

The chain combines TRBV7-9 with TRBJ2-1, with TRBD2 identical over 10 bases. This CDR3 spans 16 amino acids. Looked up from germline, CDR1 is SEHNR and CDR2 is FQNEAQ (reference sequence). V was clipped by 7 bases and J by 4 bases; unmatched bases: 10. The CDR3 DNA reads TGTGCCAGCACCCCACTAGCGGGGACACAATACAATGAGCAGTTCTTC. Translating gives CASTPLAGTQYNEQFF.

The rearrangement links TRBV3-1 (or the pseudogene TRBV3-2) to TRBJ2-1; D perhaps matches TRBD2 (6 bases). Trimming stripped 4 bases from V and 0 bases from J, with 13 bases between. The CDR3 runs to 16 residues. Germline values: CDR1 LGHDT, CDR2 YNNKEL (reference sequence). In DNA form, the CDR3 reads TGTGCCAGCAGCCCGGCCCGGGGGAGCTCCTACAATGAGCAGTTCTTC. This gives the protein CASSPARGSSYNEQFF.

The chain joins TRBV11-2 to TRBJ2-2; D is possibly TRBD2 (7 bases). This CDR3 has 19 amino acids. The V gene lost 0 bases and the J gene lost 1 base, with 18 bases spanning the gap. The germline CDR1 and CDR2 sequences are SGHAT and FQNNGV. The CDR3 protein is CASSLDLGRGQLNTGELFF. CDR3 nucleotides: TGTGCCAGCAGCTTAGATTTAGGGCGGGGGCAGCTGAACACCGGGGAGCTGTTTTTT.

The rearrangement joins TRBV2 to TRBJ2-7, with TRBD2 matching over 7 bases. Per germline, CDR1 SNHLY and CDR2 FYNNEI. J lost 13 bases, V lost 6 bases, and 15 bases had no gene match. CDR3 length equals 13 residues. For the CDR3, the DNA is TGTGCCAGCAGGGATGATCCCCGGGAGGCGAATTACTTC. Translating gives CASRDDPREANYF.

The J gene is TRBJ2-5, the V gene TRBV5-3, with TRBD1 as a possible D gene (6 bases). TRBV5-3 is an ORF; its function is uncertain. The germline V and J ends were trimmed by 4 bases and 4 bases, with 14 bases remaining between them. The CDR3 spans 14 residues. The CDR3 coding sequence is TGTGCCAGAAGCCCTCAGGGGAGAGGAGAGACCCAGTACTTC. Translated: CARSPQGRGETQYF.

A single count supports this clone. The chain joins TRBV5-5 to TRBJ1-1; 9 bases are a match to TRBD1. With 2 bases clipped from V and 3 bases from J, the junction kept 2 bases outside the gene matches. Looked up from germline, CDR1 is SGHKS and CDR2 is YYEKEE (reference sequence). The CDR3 is 14 amino acids. The CDR3 nucleotides are TGTGCCAGCAGCTTAACAGGGGGCTACACTGAAGCTTTCTTT. It specifies CASSLTGGYTEAFF.

The chain employs TRBV7-8 and TRBJ1-5; D is undetermined. Germline V gene sequence: CDR1 SGHVS, CDR2 FQNEAQ. V was trimmed by 5 bases and J by 7 bases, leaving 12 bases between them. This CDR3 comprises 13 residues. CDR3 nucleotide sequence: TGTGCCAGCAGCCGAGACTACCTACAGCCCCAGCATTTT. It codes for CASSRDYLQPQHF.

The rearrangement uses TRBV5-1 and TRBJ1-1, with unresolved D. In germline, CDR1 is SGHRS, CDR2 YFSETQ. V lost 5 bases, J lost 0 bases, and 8 bases lay in between. This CDR3 has 13 amino acids. In DNA form, the CDR3 reads TGCGCCAGCAGAAACAACATGAACACTGAAGCTTTCTTT. Its translation: CASRNNMNTEAFF.

This rearrangement joins TRBV5-5 to TRBJ1-1; 9 bases are shared with TRBD1. J lost 11 bases, V lost 4 bases, and 9 bases had no gene match. Germline CDR1 is SGHKS and CDR2 is YYEKEE (reference sequence). The CDR3 consists of 13 residues. This CDR3 reads CASSILQGAGAFF. The CDR3 bases are TGTGCCAGCAGCATCTTACAGGGGGCCGGGGCTTTCTTT.

The chain is built from TRBV6-6 and TRBJ1-1; no clear D gene. Trimming pared 2 bases from V and 1 base from J, leaving 5 bases between. Germline lookup yields CDR1 MNHNY and CDR2 SVGAGI (reference sequence). The length of the CDR3 is 13 residues. In DNA form, the CDR3 reads TGTGCCAGCAGTTACACTGAGAACACTGAAGCTTTCTTT. This translates into CASSYTENTEAFF.

The chain combines TRBV27 with TRBJ2-2; 12 nucleotides agree with TRBD2. The CDR3 spans 18 residues. Germline-derived CDR1 and CDR2 are MNHEY and SMNVEV (reference sequence). V lost 2 bases, J lost 0 bases, and 4 bases stayed unmatched. The CDR3 spells CASSLRLAGVTNTGELFF. The CDR3 coding sequence is TGTGCCAGCAGTTTACGACTAGCGGGGGTCACGAACACCGGGGAGCTGTTTTTT.

The rearrangement links TRBV11-2 to TRBJ1-2; the D is unclear. This CDR3 is 16 amino acids long. V was pared by 7 bases and J by 3 bases, with 21 bases between. Germline V gene lookup returns CDR1 SGHAT and CDR2 FQNNGV. The chain's CDR3 is CASTRKAGEQDYGYTF. CDR3 coding DNA: TGTGCCAGCACTCGTAAGGCCGGGGAGCAAGACTATGGCTACACCTTC.

This chain links TRBV11-1 with TRBJ2-3; a possible D gene is TRBD1 (5 bases). Looked up from germline, CDR1 is SGHAT and CDR2 is FQDESV (reference sequence). The CDR3 sequence is 16 residues long. V was shortened by 4 bases and J by 2 bases, with 16 bases between the two germline ends. This CDR3 is CASSSQVGANTDTQYF. CDR3 in DNA: TGTGCCAGCAGCTCCCAAGTAGGGGCCAACACAGATACGCAGTATTTT.

The chain links TRBV2 to TRBJ2-2; D is perhaps TRBD2 (6 bases). Deletions cut 7 bases from V and 5 bases from J, with 11 bases between. The CDR3 is made up of 13 amino acids. Germline V gives CDR1 SNHLY, CDR2 FYNNEI. CDR3 coding DNA: TGTGCCAGCACCATTGGGGGGACCGGGGAGCTGTTTTTT. Encoded protein: CASTIGGTGELFF.

The chain uses TRBV6-5 and TRBJ2-7; D may be TRBD1 (6 bases). From germline, CDR1 is MNHEY and CDR2 SVGAGI. The CDR3 is made up of 16 amino acids. Trimming removed 0 bases from V and 0 bases from J, with 12 bases in between. The CDR3 spells CASSYSGRGSSYEQYF. In DNA, the CDR3 is TGTGCCAGCAGTTACTCAGGAAGGGGGAGCTCCTACGAGCAGTACTTC.

This rearrangement joins TRBV5-6 to TRBJ1-1; D ambiguous. The CDR3 covers 16 residues. In germline, CDR1 is SGHDT, CDR2 YYEEEE. V lost 1 base and J lost 4, with 17 bases in between. The CDR3 spells CASSLRGFTASTEAFF. CDR3 coding DNA: TGTGCCAGCAGCTTGCGAGGTTTTACGGCGAGCACTGAAGCTTTCTTT.

The chain links TRBV5-4 to TRBJ2-1, with D perhaps TRBD2 (6 bases). This CDR3 region has 13 residues. Germline V gene sequence: CDR1 SGHNT, CDR2 YYREEE (reference sequence). Trimming left V 5 bases short and J 8 bases short, with 14 bases between. Here the CDR3 reads CASRSTGGDEQFF. The CDR3 coding sequence is TGTGCCAGCAGGTCCACCGGGGGTGATGAGCAGTTCTTC.